Each of the 26 T cell receptor beta chains below was sequenced from the same sample in a study of CD8+CD57+ T cells in acquired aplastic anemia (dated by TCRdb to about 2018). Patients chosen for sequencing had shown expansion of CD8+CD57+ cells by flow cytometry. TCRdb lists the instrument as Illumina HiSeq 2000. Genomic DNA was used as template for profiling of TCR beta VDJ combinations and CDR3 sequences. Through fastp at Q25 and MiXCR, TCRdb rebuilt clones from the public reads, retaining in-frame beta chains. Here each entry gathers all rows of one CDR3 protein and keeps the most common genes and DNA. The table for this sample lists more than 200,000 distinct CDR3 sequences; around 49% of them were counted only once. About 20% of the sample is held by the ten biggest clonotypes. The specimen was sorted CD4+, CD8+, or CD8+CD57+ T cells (not recorded which) from PBMCs. The receptors originated from a human donor with aplastic anemia.

The chain couples TRBV4-1 to TRBJ1-3; 8 nucleotides agree with TRBD1. The CDR3 totals 15 residues. Germline lookup yields CDR1 MGHRA and CDR2 YSYEKL. V was pared by 5 bases and J by 3 bases, with 6 bases of the junction left unmatched. The DNA of the CDR3 is TGCGCCAGCAGCATTACAGGGGGTTTTGGAAACACCATATATTTT. Translating gives CASSITGGFGNTIYF.

On this clonotype itself: Germline and junction disagree at one end, which may indicate a read error. This sequence joins TRBV7-2 and TRBJ1-2; D remains unclear. This CDR3 is 11 amino acids long. In germline, CDR1 is SGHTA, CDR2 FQGNSA. In nucleotides, the CDR3 is TGCGCCAGCAGCCCGTCCGGAGGATACACCTTC. It codes for CASSPSGGYTF.

In its sample, this clonotype was seen many times. V usage is TRBV2 and J usage is TRBJ2-1; 8 bases align to TRBD1. This CDR3 is built from 15 residues. J gave up 5 bases and V 4 bases, and 7 bases lay outside the gene matches. Germline V CDR1 and CDR2: SNHLY, FYNNEI. Here the CDR3 reads CASSGRQGANNEQFF. The CDR3 region has the DNA TGTGCCAGCAGTGGTCGGCAGGGGGCAAACAATGAGCAGTTCTTC.

The rearrangement uses TRBV15 and TRBJ2-3; tentatively, D is TRBD2 (6 bases). Germline-derived CDR1 and CDR2 are LNHNV and YYDKDF (reference sequence). The CDR3 length is 16 residues. V lost 5 bases to trimming and J lost 3 bases, with 18 bases between them. CDR3 sequence (DNA): TGTGCCACCAGCTACTGGGCCGAGGAGGGAACAGATACGCAGTATTTT. Protein: CATSYWAEEGTDTQYF.

The chain employs TRBV2 and TRBJ1-2; TRBD1 might be the D (5 bases). The V gene's germline CDR1 is SNHLY and CDR2 FYNNEI. V was trimmed by 4 bases and J by 4 bases, leaving 13 bases between them. CDR3 length: 14 residues. The CDR3 spells CASSGFRAVYGYTF. Written as DNA, the CDR3 is TGTGCCAGCAGTGGGTTCAGGGCCGTCTATGGCTACACCTTC. Looking up the rest from reference TRBV2 and TRBJ1-2 gives the full variable domain: EPEVTQTPSHQVTQMGQEVILRCVPISNHLYFYWYRQILGQKVEFLVSFYNNEISEKSEIFDDQFSVERPDGSNFTLKIRSTKLEDSAMYFCASSGFRAVYGYTFGSGTRLTVV.

This chain connects TRBV10-2 to TRBJ2-3; the D gene is possibly TRBD1 (6 bases). The V gene's germline CDR1 is WSHSY and CDR2 SAAADI. The CDR3 contains 14 residues. V was pared by 3 bases and J by 6 bases, with 13 bases between. CDR3 DNA: TGCGCCAGCAGTGATCGGCAGGGGTATGATACGCAGTATTTT. It codes for CASSDRQGYDTQYF.

This clonotype showed up just once. The CDR3 coding sequence is TGTGCCAGCAGCCAAGATCTGGTGAGCTATGGCTACACCATATATTTT. Its translation is CASSQDLVSYGYTIYF. The rearrangement links TRBV4-2 to TRBJ1-3; no clear D gene. The CDR3 is made up of 16 amino acids. Germline V gene sequence: CDR1 LGHNA, CDR2 YNFKEQ. Trimming took 0 bases from V and 8 from J, leaving 17 bases between them.

The gene calls are TRBV29-1 and TRBJ1-4; 11 nucleotides agree with TRBD1. This CDR3 region has 13 residues. Germline V gene data show CDR1 as SQVTM and CDR2 as ANQGSEA. V trimming: 6 bases; J trimming: 7 bases; junction bases outside the gene matches: 4. The CDR3, as DNA: TGCAGCGTAGAGGACAGGGGGCGTGAAAAACTGTTTTTT. It encodes CSVEDRGREKLFF.

The sample holds one count of this clonotype. J is TRBJ1-5 and V is TRBV10-1; 11 nucleotides align to TRBD1. CDR1 is WNHNN, CDR2 SYGVQD, per germline (reference sequence). The CDR3 is 13 amino acids. CDR3 sequence reads: CPDRTGGGQPQHF. The CDR3 region has the DNA TGCCCAGACAGGACAGGGGGCGGTCAGCCCCAGCATTTT.

The table lists this clonotype with many counts. The rearrangement links TRBV7-9 to TRBJ1-4; 9 nucleotides agree with TRBD1. The trim removed 5 bases at V and 6 bases at J, leaving 1 base unmatched. The germline gives CDR1 SEHNR, CDR2 FQNEAQ (reference sequence). This CDR3 is built from 13 residues. CDR3 protein: CASSTGGYEKLFF. The CDR3 nucleotides are TGTGCCAGCAGCACAGGGGGCTATGAAAAACTGTTTTTT.

J is TRBJ1-2 and V is TRBV19, with D possibly being TRBD1 (5 bases). Germline V gene lookup returns CDR1 LNHDA and CDR2 SQIVND (reference sequence). V lost 3 bases and J 7 bases, leaving 18 bases between the germline ends. This CDR3 has 15 amino acids. In DNA form, the CDR3 reads TGTGCCAGTAGTATCGGGGACTGGCTTGGCGCTGGCTACACCTTC. Amino acid sequence: CASSIGDWLGAGYTF. Variable domain in full (rest from reference TRBV19 and TRBJ1-2): DGGITQSPKYLFRKEGQNVTLSCEQNLNHDAMYWYRQDPGQGLRLIYYSQIVNDFQKGDIAEGYSVSREKKESFPLTVTSAQKNPTAFYLCASSIGDWLGAGYTFGSGTRLTVV.

In the case of this clonotype: A much larger clone differs by one base, so this may be a read error. The chain uses TRBV19 and TRBJ1-3; 9 bases line up with TRBD1. The CDR3 runs 15 residues. Germline CDR1 and CDR2: LNHDA and SQIVND (reference sequence). This chain's CDR3 is CASSPGTGFGNTVYF. The CDR3 DNA is TGTGCCAGTAGTCCCGGGACAGGGTTTGGAAACACCGTATATTTT.

The CDR3 DNA reads as TGCAGTGCTAGGGGGGCAGGCCGATACACTGAAGCTTTCTTT. This encodes CSARGAGRYTEAFF. The chain recombines TRBV20-1 with TRBJ1-1; a possible D gene is TRBD1 (6 bases). The germline gives CDR1 DFQATT, CDR2 SNEGSKA (reference sequence). With 3 bases removed from V and 3 bases from J, the gap between germline ends came to 14 bases. This CDR3 comprises 14 residues.

Notes on this clonotype: Relative to the germline gene, one junction end is altered; a read error may explain this. The chain joins TRBV10-3 to TRBJ1-6; no clear D. Germline V gives CDR1 ENHRY, CDR2 SYGVKD. The CDR3 covers 13 residues. The DNA of the CDR3 is TGTGCCAGCAGTGACTCTGGTTTTTCACCCCTCCACTTT. Protein sequence: CASSDSGFSPLHF.

This clonotype was seen only a few times. The genes are TRBV27 and TRBJ2-1; 14 bases map to TRBD2. The CDR3 consists of 16 residues. Trimming took 6 bases from V and 11 from J; bases not matched to a gene: 12. From germline, CDR1 is MNHEY and CDR2 SMNVEV (reference sequence). CDR3 nucleotide sequence: TGTGCCAGCAGCCTTAGGGGGACTAGCGGGGGAATCCAGCAGTTCTTC. This codes for CASSLRGTSGGIQQFF.

This clonotype was counted at least ten times. The V call is TRBV19, the J call TRBJ2-1; 10 bases match TRBD1. The length of the CDR3 is 15 residues. J lost 5 bases, V lost 5 bases, and 6 bases had no gene match. The germline V gene has CDR1 LNHDA and CDR2 SQIVND (reference sequence). The CDR3 loop reads CASSPPDRGNNEQFF. The CDR3 DNA follows: TGTGCCAGTAGTCCGCCGGACAGGGGGAACAATGAGCAGTTCTTC.

This clonotype was counted many times. J is TRBJ1-1 and V is TRBV5-5; D uncertain. The CDR3 has 13 amino acids. Looked up from germline, CDR1 is SGHKS and CDR2 is YYEKEE (reference sequence). Trimming shortened V by 0 bases and J by 7 bases, and 10 bases separated the two germline ends. As DNA, the CDR3 is TGTGCCAGCAGCTTGGTTCAGGCCGATGAAGCTTTCTTT. Amino acid sequence: CASSLVQADEAFF.

The genes are TRBV12-3 or TRBV12-4 and TRBJ2-5, with no clear D. The CDR3 spans 12 residues. The V end lost 2 bases, the J end lost 4 bases, and 5 bases lay between the germline ends. CDR3 region: CASSLHGETQYF. The CDR3 coding sequence is TGTGCCAGCAGTTTACATGGAGAGACCCAGTACTTC.

This clonotype was detected ten times or more. V usage is TRBV28 and J usage is TRBJ2-1; 11 bases match TRBD1. CDR1 MDHEN and CDR2 SYDVKM come from the germline V gene. J lost 13 bases, V lost 7 bases, and 12 bases had no gene match. CDR3 size: 14 residues. The CDR3 region is CASTTWDRGTAQFF. In DNA form, the CDR3 reads TGTGCCAGCACCACATGGGACAGGGGGACCGCCCAGTTCTTC.

This clonotype was observed once. V gene TRBV30 combines with J gene TRBJ2-5; D unclear. The DNA end is more similar to TRBJ2-7, so the J call may be wrong. The CDR3 loop spans 12 amino acids. Germline-derived CDR1 and CDR2 are GTSNPN and SVGIG (reference sequence). This chain's CDR3 is CAWSVLPNEQYF. Here the CDR3 DNA reads TGTGCCTGGAGTGTACTACCAAACGAGCAGTACTTC.

A word on this clonotype: One end of the junction varies from germline; a read error may be responsible. The chain couples TRBV25-1 to TRBJ1-4; 7 bases line up with TRBD1. This CDR3 is built from 16 residues. Per the germline V gene, CDR1 is MGHDK and CDR2 is SYGVNS. CDR3 residues: CASSAKWTGSLEELFF. The CDR3 DNA reads TGTGCCAGCAGTGCCAAATGGACAGGCAGCCTTGAAGAACTGTTTTTT.

The rearrangement joins TRBV6-5 to TRBJ2-7; a possible D gene is TRBD2 (7 bases). The CDR3 has 15 amino acids. V lost 4 bases, J lost 3 bases, and 16 bases lay in between. The germline gives CDR1 MNHEY, CDR2 SVGAGI. The CDR3 spells CASSSVAGAGYEQYF. The DNA of the CDR3 is TGTGCCAGCAGTTCTGTGGCGGGGGCCGGCTACGAGCAGTACTTC.

The chain is built from TRBV19 and TRBJ1-6, with D perhaps matching TRBD1 (6 bases). Germline V CDR1 and CDR2: LNHDA, SQIVND (reference sequence). The V gene lost 1 base and the J gene lost 3 bases, with 16 bases spanning the gap. The CDR3 has 18 residues. This CDR3 reads CASSIVRGTPDYNSPLHF. The CDR3 DNA follows: TGTGCCAGTAGTATAGTAAGAGGGACACCAGACTATAATTCACCCCTCCACTTT. Together with reference TRBV19 and TRBJ1-6, the CDR3 gives the full variable domain: DGGITQSPKYLFRKEGQNVTLSCEQNLNHDAMYWYRQDPGQGLRLIYYSQIVNDFQKGDIAEGYSVSREKKESFPLTVTSAQKNPTAFYLCASSIVRGTPDYNSPLHFGNGTRLTVT.

As DNA, the CDR3 is TGTGCCAGCAGTCGAAGGGGGGCGATGAACACTGAAGCTTTCTTT. Translated, it gives CASSRRGAMNTEAFF. This chain links TRBV6-5 with TRBJ1-1, with a possible D match to TRBD1 (6 bases). The V gene's germline CDR1 is MNHEY and CDR2 SVGAGI. The CDR3 runs 15 residues. Deletions cut 5 bases from V and 0 bases from J, with 13 bases between.

This clonotype was recorded at least ten times. This chain links TRBV5-4 with TRBJ2-5, with a tentative D call TRBD2 (6 bases). Trimming removed 2 bases at V and 1 base at J, with 9 bases between. This CDR3 contains 14 residues. CDR1 is SGHNT, CDR2 YYREEE, per germline (reference sequence). This CDR3 is CASSFAGTQETQYF. CDR3 DNA sequence: TGTGCCAGCAGCTTTGCGGGGACCCAAGAGACCCAGTACTTC. Drawing the rest from reference TRBV5-4 and TRBJ2-5, the complete variable domain is ETGVTQSPTHLIKTRGQQVTLRCSSQSGHNTVSWYQQALGQGPQFIFQYYREEENGRGNFPPRFSGLQFPNYSSELNVNALELDDSALYLCASSFAGTQETQYFGPGTRLLVL.

This clonotype has only one observation. This may be a read error: a much more frequent sequence differs by one nucleotide. As the CDR3 is not closed by the conserved phenylalanine or tryptophan, this likely results from a read error. The rearrangement links TRBV12-3 or TRBV12-4 to TRBJ1-4; D is undetermined. The CDR3 totals 14 residues. V lost 5 bases to trimming and J lost 5 bases, with 12 bases between them. The CDR3 sequence: CASSELTVNEKLFS. The CDR3 DNA follows: TGTGCCAGCAGTGAATTAACAGTGAATGAAAAACTGTTTTCT.